Below are 14 T cell receptor beta chains sequenced from a single sample in a study of cytomegalovirus exposure and HLA in healthy donors. This PCR relied on a set of 60 Vbeta primers and 13 Jbeta primers. Sequencing used immunoSEQ multiplex PCR; TCRdb keeps in-frame clones, though not all of them. The profile covers approximately 180,000 clones, with about 75% appearing a single time and 6.3% taken by the ten largest. Sequenced sample: PBMCs. The source of these receptors is a man aged 35-49 years in good health and CMV-seropositive.

This clone has more than one count but fewer than ten. This sequence joins TRBV11-2 and TRBJ2-1; D is unresolved. The CDR3 consists of 15 residues. The V and J ends lost 0 bases and 4 bases respectively, with 10 bases between them. Per the germline V gene, CDR1 is SGHAT and CDR2 is FQNNGV. The CDR3 reads CASSLDRLPYNEQFF. The CDR3 bases are TGTGCCAGCAGCTTAGACCGACTCCCTTACAATGAGCAGTTCTTC.

This sequence joins TRBV7-9 and TRBJ2-3, with 8 bases identical to TRBD2. The CDR3 loop spans 15 amino acids. Germline CDR1 reads SEHNR; CDR2 reads FQNEAQ (reference sequence). Unmatched junction bases numbered 6, after V lost 5 bases and J lost 2 bases. CDR3 sequence reads: CASSGSGLATDTQYF. The CDR3 nucleotides read TGTGCCAGCAGCGGGTCAGGACTAGCCACAGATACGCAGTATTTT. The entire variable domain, with the rest obtained from reference TRBV7-9 and TRBJ2-3, is as follows: DTGVSQNPRHKITKRGQNVTFRCDPISEHNRLYWYRQTLGQGPEFLTYFQNEAQLEKSRLLSDRFSAERPKGSFSTLEIQRTEQGDSAMYLCASSGSGLATDTQYFGPGTRLTVL.

The chain has TRBV5-4 and TRBJ2-5, with 9 bases lining up with TRBD2. J lost 5 bases, V lost 3 bases, and 8 bases had no gene match. The CDR3 extends over 15 amino acids. The germline CDR1 and CDR2 sequences are SGHNT and YYREEE (reference sequence). CDR3: CASSSRAGGGETQYF. As DNA, the CDR3 is TGTGCCAGCAGCTCAAGAGCGGGAGGCGGTGAGACCCAGTACTTC.

V and J are TRBV2 and TRBJ1-5; TRBD1 might be the D (6 bases). The CDR3 runs 16 residues. Trimming took 6 bases from V and 2 from J, leaving 17 bases between them. Germline V gene sequence: CDR1 SNHLY, CDR2 FYNNEI. The CDR3 here is CASSDRNGLGNQPQHF. The CDR3 region has the DNA TGTGCCAGCAGCGACAGGAACGGTTTGGGCAATCAGCCCCAGCATTTT.

This chain connects TRBV27 to TRBJ2-3, with 9 bases fitting TRBD2. The ends lost 4 bases at V and 4 bases at J; junction bases unmatched: 6. Germline-derived CDR1 and CDR2 are MNHEY and SMNVEV (reference sequence). This CDR3 has 15 residues. CDR3 amino acids: CASSSAGLASDTQYF. The CDR3, as DNA: TGTGCCAGCAGTTCGGCTGGACTAGCGTCAGATACGCAGTATTTT.

Comments on this clone: Its ends do not fully match the called genes, so a read error is possible. V is TRBV6-1 and J is TRBJ2-4; TRBD1 matches 8 bases. The CDR3 covers 14 residues. CDR1 is MNHNS, CDR2 SASEGT, per germline. The CDR3 protein is CASLDRATKNSQYF. The CDR3 coding sequence is TGTGCCAGCTTGGACAGGGCGACCAAAAACAGTCAGTACTTC.

V and J are TRBV27 and TRBJ2-7, with no clear D. Trimming pared 6 bases from V and 5 bases from J, leaving 17 bases between. The length of the CDR3 is 14 residues. CDR1 and CDR2 from the germline V gene are MNHEY and SMNVEV (reference sequence). CDR3 nucleotide sequence: TGTGCCAGCAGATTAATGGTTGGTGCGGACGAGCAGTACTTC. Residues: CASRLMVGADEQYF.

The chain joins TRBV6-5 to TRBJ1-4; 9 bases match TRBD1. Germline V gene lookup returns CDR1 MNHEY and CDR2 SVGAGI. This CDR3 contains 15 residues. J gave up 10 bases and V 0 bases, and 6 bases lay outside the gene matches. CDR3 sequence (DNA): TGTGCCAGCAGTTACTCGGGGACAGGGTTCCGAAAACTGTTTTTT. Translation gives CASSYSGTGFRKLFF.

The genes are TRBV21-1 and TRBJ2-5; the table's D call, TRBD2, was not checked against the DNA. TRBV21-1 is deemed a pseudogene. The CDR3 is 16 amino acids. CDR3 coding DNA: TGTGCCAGCAGCAACGGGACTAGCGGATTACAAGAGACCCAGTACTTC. Its translation is CASSNGTSGLQETQYF.

The V and J genes are TRBV6-6 and TRBJ1-4; D might be TRBD1 (5 bases). From germline, CDR1 is MNHNY and CDR2 SVGAGI (reference sequence). This CDR3 contains 14 residues. V shed 0 bases and J shed 4 bases, with 6 bases lying between them. The CDR3 coding sequence is TGTGCCAGCAGTTACTCCGGGGGTAATGAAAAACTGTTTTTT. This gives the protein CASSYSGGNEKLFF.

The chain combines TRBV5-1 with TRBJ1-2; possibly TRBD1 for D (5 bases). The CDR3 has 14 amino acids. The germline V gene encodes CDR1 SGHRS and CDR2 YFSETQ. The V gene lost 2 bases and the J gene lost 2 bases, with 10 bases spanning the gap. The CDR3 loop reads CASSLLQANYGYTF. The CDR3 DNA follows: TGCGCCAGCAGCTTACTACAGGCCAACTATGGCTACACCTTC.

Concerning this clone: One end of the junction varies from germline; a read error may be responsible. The rearrangement links TRBV10-1 to TRBJ2-6, with 11 bases matching TRBD2. This CDR3 contains 16 residues. CDR1 is WNHNN and CDR2 is SYGVQD in the germline V gene (reference sequence). Written as DNA, the CDR3 is TGCGCCAGCAGCGGGACTAGCGGTACGGGGGCCAACGGCCTGACTTTC. It codes for CASSGTSGTGANGLTF.

V is TRBV30 and J is TRBJ1-5; D is unclear. The germline gives CDR1 GTSNPN, CDR2 SVGIG (reference sequence). This CDR3 contains 13 residues. Deletions cut 3 bases from V and 7 bases from J, with 13 bases between. The CDR3 DNA is TGTGCCTGGAGGAAGGGAACGGGACAGCCCCAGCATTTT. Translating gives CAWRKGTGQPQHF.

This chain uses TRBV2 with TRBJ1-1; 9 bases fit TRBD1. V trimming: 6 bases; J trimming: 2 bases; junction bases outside the gene matches: 10. There are 16 residues in the CDR3. The germline V gene has CDR1 SNHLY and CDR2 FYNNEI. DNA for the CDR3: TGTGCCAGCAGCCCACAGGGGGCCGGGGTTAACACTGAAGCTTTCTTT. As protein: CASSPQGAGVNTEAFF.